The sequence of this TCR beta chain was determined in a study of T cells in women clearing cervical HPV infection. Study as a whole: Controls' single incident HPV16 infection cleared within 12 months without precancer.

Prevalent HPV16 infections were excluded; only incident single HPV16 infections included. V lost 2 bases and J lost 4; bases outside the gene matches: 9. The CDR3 is 15 residues long. Per the germline V gene, CDR1 is DFQATT and CDR2 is SNEGSKA (reference sequence). The repertoire was sequenced with immunoSEQ multiplex PCR; TCRdb's copy has only in-frame clones and lacks some. This sample's table reports about 17,000 clones. Concerning this clone: Sequencing ends 3 residues short of the CDR3 end; the germline J gene provides the rest.

The chain employs TRBV20-1 and TRBJ1-1; 8 bases align to TRBD1. The sequence came from a woman aged 18 to 75 with a cervical HPV16 infection that either progressed to CIN3+ or cleared (not recorded which). Sequencing was performed on blood buffy coat. The CDR3 sequence is CSARTRQGAGTEAFF. CDR3 DNA (partial): TGCAGTGCTAGAACTCGTCAGGGGGCTGGCACTGAA.